A selection of T cell receptor beta chains follows, all from one sample in a study of regulatory T cells in long-lasting Graves disease. TCRdb fed the multiplex PCR reads into MiXCR, producing one record per CDR3 protein. The sample shows 550,000 or so distinct CDR3 sequences, around 11% of them seen only once. These records were also assigned to another study, of T cells in Graves' hyperthyroidism and ophthalmopathy.

The source material was peripheral blood mononuclear cells (PBMCs), sampled at new diagnosis, from a patient treated with antithyroid drugs. These receptors all come from a woman aged 30 to 39 with Graves disease. The CDR3 runs from the conserved cysteine through the conserved F or W. The D gene is left open where the match is weak. Clone size is not always given. Where it is, it says once, few, many or a class for expanded clones.

-,-,TRBV30,16,TRBJ2-2,CAWSVEPSWGAGELFF,TGTGCCTGGAGTGTGGAACCCAGTTGGGGGGCCGGGGAGCTGTTTTTT
TRBD2,-,TRBV30,19,TRBJ2-6,CAWSISRTSGSSGANVLTF,TGTGCCTGGAGTATCTCCCGGACTAGCGGCAGCTCTGGGGCCAACGTCCTGACTTTC
-,many,TRBV2,15,TRBJ2-2,CASSDFGLNTGELFF,TGTGCCAGCAGTGATTTTGGGCTGAACACCGGGGAGCTGTTTTTT
-,-,TRBV20-1,16,TRBJ1-5,CSASPSGALSNQPQHF,TGCAGTGCTAGTCCCTCGGGGGCCCTCAGCAATCAGCCCCAGCATTTT
-,-,TRBV7-9,14,TRBJ1-6,CASSLPGYNSPLHF,TGTGCCAGCAGCTTACCCGGATATAATTCACCCCTCCACTTT
-,few,TRBV28,16,TRBJ1-3,CASSSPSYSSGNTIYF,TGTGCCAGCAGTTCCCCTAGTTACAGCTCTGGAAACACCATATATTTT
-,many,TRBV6-1,13,TRBJ1-6,CASNQAVNSPLHF,TGTGCCAGCAACCAAGCAGTAAATTCACCCCTCCACTTT
-,few,TRBV2,15,TRBJ1-6,CASSDDKGVYSPLHF,TGTGCCAGCAGTGACGATAAAGGGGTGTATTCACCCCTCCACTTT
TRBD2,-,TRBV20-1,16,TRBJ2-3,CCARDKERGYTDTQYF,TGCTGTGCTAGAGATAAGGAGCGGGGTTACACAGATACGCAGTATTTT
-,many,TRBV10-3,15,TRBJ1-1,CAIRKGEFGNTEAFF,TGTGCCATCAGAAAGGGGGAATTCGGGAACACTGAAGCTTTCTTT
TRBD2,many,TRBV10-2,19,TRBJ2-1,CASSESIGLAGVEDNEQFF,TGCGCCAGCAGTGAGTCGATAGGACTAGCGGGAGTGGAGGACAATGAGCAGTTCTTC
-,few,TRBV24-1,14,TRBJ1-5,CATSDPGENQPQHF,TGTGCCACCAGTGACCCTGGAGAGAATCAGCCCCAGCATTTT
-,many,TRBV20-1,12,TRBJ1-2,CSARAGGSGYTF,TGCAGTGCCCGGGCCGGGGGCTCGGGCTACACCTTC
TRBD2,few,TRBV7-6,14,TRBJ2-1,CASSHGREWDEQFF,TGTGCCAGCAGTCACGGGCGGGAGTGGGATGAGCAGTTCTTC
-,many,TRBV11-2,14,TRBJ2-1,CASSLPFEYNEQFF,TGTGCCAGCAGCTTACCGTTCGAGTACAATGAGCAGTTCTTC
-,many,TRBV12-3/TRBV12-4,15,TRBJ2-2,CASRWTHGGTGELFF,TGTGCCAGCAGGTGGACCCATGGTGGCACCGGGGAGCTGTTTTTT
-,many,TRBV30,13,TRBJ2-3,CAWCQGTLDTQYF,TGTGCCTGGTGTCAGGGCACATTAGATACGCAGTATTTT
-,-,TRBV7-8,15,TRBJ2-2,CASSRIRTNTGELFF,TGTGCCAGCAGCCGAATAAGAACGAACACCGGGGAGCTGTTTTTT
TRBD2,many,TRBV7-8,17,TRBJ2-5,CASSLAQWVAGGETQYF,TGTGCCAGCAGCTTAGCCCAGTGGGTGGCGGGAGGAGAGACCCAGTACTTC
-,-,TRBV19,15,TRBJ2-7,CASSIEPSSSYEQYF,TGTGCCAGTAGTATAGAACCGTCTAGCTCCTACGAGCAGTACTTC
-,many,TRBV28,14,TRBJ2-7,CASSLAGVNYEQYF,TGTGCCAGCAGTTTGGCCGGGGTTAACTACGAGCAGTACTTC
-,-,TRBV18,14,TRBJ2-3,CASSPPSGLDTQYF,TGTGCCAGCTCACCCCCTTCCGGCCTGGATACGCAGTATTTT
-,many,TRBV11-3,13,TRBJ1-2,CASSSNGGRGYTF,TGTGCCAGCAGCTCGAACGGGGGACGTGGCTACACCTTC
TRBD2,many,TRBV7-9,16,TRBJ2-5,CASSLAGGYPRETQYF,TGTGCCAGCAGCTTAGCGGGGGGGTACCCTCGGGAGACCCAGTACTTC
TRBD1,many,TRBV9,15,TRBJ1-1,CASSGGDRGRTEAFF,TGTGCCAGCAGCGGGGGCGACAGGGGGCGAACTGAAGCTTTCTTT
TRBD1,many,TRBV25-1,14,TRBJ1-2,CASLPGTGRNGYTF,TGTGCCAGCCTACCTGGGACAGGAAGGAATGGCTACACCTTC
-,many,TRBV27,15,TRBJ2-1,CASSNKGDGIDEQFF,TGTGCCAGCAGTAATAAAGGGGATGGAATCGATGAGCAGTTCTTC
TRBD2,-,TRBV7-9,16,TRBJ2-5,CASSLKRREARGTQYF,TGTGCCAGCAGCTTAAAGAGGCGGGAGGCTCGAGGGACCCAGTACTTC
TRBD2,many,TRBV18,14,TRBJ2-7,CASSPALAGGEQYF,TGTGCCAGCTCACCAGCCCTAGCGGGAGGGGAGCAGTACTTC
-,many,TRBV28,17,TRBJ1-4,CASSPFRIAADDEKLFF,TGTGCCAGCAGCCCCTTTCGTATTGCAGCGGATGATGAAAAACTGTTTTTT
-,many,TRBV9,15,TRBJ1-2,CASSPRGRQNYGYTF,TGTGCCAGCAGCCCCCGGGGGCGCCAGAACTATGGCTACACCTTC
TRBD1,many,TRBV27,15,TRBJ2-1,CASQKGDRTYNEQFF,TGTGCCAGCCAAAAGGGGGACAGGACTTACAATGAGCAGTTCTTC